One sample yielded the 32 T cell receptor beta chains listed below, sequenced in a study of OX40 agonist ivuxolimab in advanced cancers. Profiled with immunoSEQ multiplex PCR; TCRdb holds only in-frame clones, not every one. The sample includes about 59,000 clones, roughly 85% of them seen just once. The sequencing here drew on CD4+ or CD8+ T cells sorted from blood, taken in a trial of the OX40 agonist ivuxolimab. The receptors originated from an adult with an advanced solid tumor such as melanoma, head and neck, liver or kidney cancer.

The chain recombines TRBV5-1 with TRBJ2-3; D uncertain. Germline CDR1 and CDR2: SGHRS and YFSETQ. The CDR3 runs to 13 residues. The V end was cut by 2 bases, the J end by 4 bases, with 8 bases between. The CDR3 loop is CASSFWEADTQYF. CDR3 sequence (DNA): TGCGCCAGCAGCTTTTGGGAAGCAGATACGCAGTATTTT.

The chain carries TRBV13 and TRBJ1-1, with D possibly TRBD1 on 6 matching bases. Germline CDR1 reads PRHDT; CDR2 reads FYEKMQ (reference sequence). The CDR3 has 15 residues. Trimming cost V 1 base and J 6 bases, with 15 bases left between them. This CDR3 is CASSLVGGAIAEAFF. The DNA for the CDR3 is TGTGCCAGCAGCTTAGTTGGGGGGGCGATTGCTGAAGCTTTCTTT.

The chain combines TRBV13 with TRBJ1-1; 8 positions match TRBD1. In germline, CDR1 is PRHDT, CDR2 FYEKMQ (reference sequence). CDR3 length: 15 amino acids. J gave up 4 bases and V 5 bases, and 9 bases lay outside the gene matches. As DNA, the CDR3 is TGTGCCAGCAGCGTAGATGGACAGGGAAGCACTGAAGCTTTCTTT. Encoded protein: CASSVDGQGSTEAFF. The full variable domain, completed using reference TRBV13 and TRBJ1-1, is AAGVIQSPRHLIKEKRETATLKCYPIPRHDTVYWYQQGPGQDPQFLISFYEKMQSDKGSIPDRFSAQQFSDYHSELNMSSLELGDSALYFCASSVDGQGSTEAFFGQGTRLTVV.

The J gene is TRBJ1-6, the V gene TRBV6-1, with 8 bases that match TRBD1. The CDR3 extends over 16 amino acids. The trim removed 0 bases at V and 13 bases at J, leaving 11 bases unmatched. CDR1 MNHNS and CDR2 SASEGT come from the germline V gene. The CDR3 DNA reads as TGTGCCAGCAGTGAAGCCCCCCCCAGCAGGGGGCCGCCCCTCCACTTT. Translating it yields CASSEAPPSRGPPLHF.

As to this clone: This specimen includes other DNA sequences encoding the same CDR3. V gene TRBV28 combines with J gene TRBJ1-1; D may be TRBD1 (5 bases). Looked up from germline, CDR1 is MDHEN and CDR2 is SYDVKM. Deletions cut 3 bases from V and 4 bases from J, with 12 bases between. CDR3 length: 14 residues. The CDR3: CASSFGGSSTEAFF. CDR3 bases: TGTGCCAGCAGTTTTGGGGGTTCGAGCACTGAAGCTTTCTTT.

The chain couples TRBV10-3 to TRBJ2-1, with TRBD1 matching 10 bases. This CDR3 is 15 amino acids long. The V gene end was trimmed by 4 bases and the J gene end by 0 bases; junction bases not matched to a gene: 0. Germline V lookup: CDR1 ENHRY, CDR2 SYGVKD. CDR3 region: CAISGDRGSYNEQFF. DNA of the CDR3: TGTGCCATCAGTGGGGACAGGGGCTCCTACAATGAGCAGTTCTTC.

The chain links TRBV7-9 to TRBJ1-2; no clear D. The V and J ends lost 1 base and 2 bases respectively, with 8 bases between them. The CDR3 covers 14 residues. Germline values: CDR1 SEHNR, CDR2 FQNEAQ (reference sequence). The CDR3 DNA sequence: TGTGCCAGCAGCTTAGACGGCCGGAACTATGGCTACACCTTC. Its translation is CASSLDGRNYGYTF.

This chain uses TRBV29-1 with TRBJ1-2, with a tentative D call TRBD1 (5 bases). The germline gives CDR1 SQVTM, CDR2 ANQGSEA. CDR3 length equals 14 residues. V gave up 7 bases and J gave up 1 base, with 16 bases separating them. The CDR3 here is CSGRGAGLNYGYTF. The CDR3 nucleotides read TGCAGCGGACGAGGAGCGGGGCTTAACTATGGCTACACCTTC.

The genes are TRBV28 and TRBJ2-7; tentatively, D is TRBD2 (5 bases). Trimming pared 5 bases from V and 2 bases from J, leaving 10 bases between. This CDR3 has 13 amino acids. Germline CDR1 reads MDHEN; CDR2 reads SYDVKM. CDR3 in amino acids: CASSKRVPYEQYF. DNA for the CDR3: TGTGCCAGCAGTAAGAGGGTGCCCTACGAGCAGTACTTC. Complete variable domain (other parts from reference TRBV28 and TRBJ2-7): DVKVTQSSRYLVKRTGEKVFLECVQDMDHENMFWYRQDPGLGLRLIYFSYDVKMKEKGDIPEGYSVSREKKERFSLILESASTNQTSMYLCASSKRVPYEQYFGPGTRLTVT.

This clone has a single count. The chain recombines TRBV2 with TRBJ1-2; D might be TRBD1 (6 bases). The CDR3 runs 14 residues. Trimming left V 4 bases short and J 8 bases short, with 17 bases between. CDR1 is SNHLY, CDR2 FYNNEI, per germline. CDR3 region: CASSVEVGAGGYTF. CDR3 coding DNA: TGTGCCAGCAGTGTCGAGGTGGGGGCGGGCGGCTACACCTTC.

The rearrangement uses TRBV4-1 and TRBJ2-2, with a weak D call TRBD1 (5 bases). The CDR3 has 17 residues. Trimming stripped 0 bases from V and 0 bases from J, with 11 bases between. Germline CDR1 is MGHRA and CDR2 is YSYEKL. CDR3 coding DNA: TGCGCCAGCAGCCAAGAGCAAGACAGTACGAACACCGGGGAGCTGTTTTTT. Its protein product is CASSQEQDSTNTGELFF.

The CDR3 protein is CASRLSRSSYNEQFF. The CDR3, as DNA: TGTGCCAGCAGGCTCTCGCGGAGCTCCTACAATGAGCAGTTCTTC. This chain uses TRBV27 with TRBJ2-1, with D uncertain. Germline CDR1 reads MNHEY; CDR2 reads SMNVEV (reference sequence). The V gene lost 6 bases and the J gene lost 0 bases, with 12 bases spanning the gap. The CDR3 consists of 15 residues.

The chain joins TRBV11-2 to TRBJ1-1; D unresolved. Germline V gives CDR1 SGHAT, CDR2 FQNNGV. CDR3 size: 14 residues. V lost 2 bases, J lost 3 bases, and 10 bases lay in between. CDR3 in DNA: TGTGCCAGCAGCTTAAGGGTTTCGGACACTGAAGCTTTCTTT. Amino acid sequence: CASSLRVSDTEAFF.

The chain joins TRBV29-1 to TRBJ2-1; 8 bases align to TRBD2. The V segment lost 5 bases and the J segment 5 bases; nucleotides outside the gene matches: 5. The CDR3 is 13 residues long. Germline assignment: CDR1 SQVTM and CDR2 ANQGSEA. The CDR3 protein is CSVTGTSHNEQFF. In DNA, the CDR3 is TGCAGCGTTACCGGGACTAGTCACAATGAGCAGTTCTTC.

V gene TRBV2 combines with J gene TRBJ2-6; 8 bases map to TRBD1. The V gene's germline CDR1 is SNHLY and CDR2 FYNNEI. This CDR3 has 17 residues. V trimming: 5 bases; J trimming: 2 bases; junction bases outside the gene matches: 8. The CDR3 nucleotides read TGTGCCAGCAGTAACAGGGGGATATACGCTGGGGCCAACGTCCTGACTTTC. It encodes CASSNRGIYAGANVLTF.

The V and J genes are TRBV2 and TRBJ1-2; 12 positions agree with TRBD1. The CDR3 extends over 14 amino acids. The V gene's germline CDR1 is SNHLY and CDR2 FYNNEI. V trimming: 8 bases; J trimming: 4 bases; junction bases outside the gene matches: 5. The CDR3 DNA reads as TGTGCCAGCCTAAAGGGACAGGGGGCCTATGGCTACACCTTC. Translating it yields CASLKGQGAYGYTF.

The chain recombines TRBV5-8 with TRBJ2-2; 9 nucleotides align to TRBD1. The CDR3 totals 16 residues. V dropped 6 bases and J dropped 5; count of bases not matched to a gene: 11. The V gene's germline CDR1 is SGHTS and CDR2 YDEGEE. The CDR3 sequence: CASTRPGDRVTGELFF. In DNA, the CDR3 is TGTGCCAGCACCAGACCCGGGGACAGGGTTACCGGGGAGCTGTTTTTT. The full variable domain, rest sourced from reference TRBV5-8 and TRBJ2-2, is EAGVTQSPTHLIKTRGQQATLRCSPISGHTSVYWYQQALGLGLQFLLWYDEGEERNRGNFPPRFSGRQFPNYSSELNVNALELEDSALYLCASTRPGDRVTGELFFGEGSRLTVL.

CDR3 nucleotides: TGTGCCAGCAGCTCCCCTAGCGGGGGAGGTACCGGGGAGCTGTTTTTT. Translated, it gives CASSSPSGGGTGELFF. The chain couples TRBV5-4 to TRBJ2-2; 10 bases align to TRBD2. Germline CDR1 reads SGHNT; CDR2 reads YYREEE (reference sequence). V lost 3 bases and J lost 5; bases outside the gene matches: 7. This CDR3 contains 16 residues.

The chain combines TRBV19 with TRBJ2-7; tentatively, D is TRBD2 (5 bases). Trimming shortened V by 0 bases and J by 2 bases, and 8 bases separated the two germline ends. Looked up from germline, CDR1 is LNHDA and CDR2 is SQIVND (reference sequence). The CDR3 is 14 amino acids. DNA for the CDR3: TGTGCCAGTAGTATAGAAGAGGGAGCCTACGAGCAGTACTTC. This sequence encodes CASSIEEGAYEQYF.

Here the CDR3 reads CASSFHPGDQPQHF. In nucleotides, the CDR3 is TGTGCCAGCAGTTTTCATCCGGGAGATCAGCCCCAGCATTTT. The chain is built from TRBV28 and TRBJ1-5, with D unresolved. Trimming took 3 bases from V and 5 from J, leaving 11 bases between them. CDR1 is MDHEN, CDR2 SYDVKM, per germline. The CDR3 runs to 14 residues.

The V and J genes are TRBV28 and TRBJ1-1, with 8 positions matching TRBD1. The germline gives CDR1 MDHEN, CDR2 SYDVKM. Trimming removed 6 bases from V and 4 bases from J; junction bases left unmatched: 4. CDR3 length: 13 residues. In nucleotides, the CDR3 is TGTGCCAGCAGACCCGACAGGGGCACTGAAGCTTTCTTT. Translating it yields CASRPDRGTEAFF.

This clone appeared once. CDR3 coding DNA: TGTGCCAGCAGCTTAGTTGGGCGGGAGGGAACAGATACGCAGTATTTT. This codes for CASSLVGREGTDTQYF. The rearrangement joins TRBV11-2 to TRBJ2-3, with TRBD2 matching 9 bases. V lost 1 base to trimming and J lost 3 bases; unmatched junction nucleotides: 5. The CDR3 consists of 16 residues. Germline CDR1 reads SGHAT; CDR2 reads FQNNGV.

The CDR3 protein is CASSLSGRASGELFF. Written as DNA, the CDR3 is TGTGCCAGCAGCTTAAGCGGGAGGGCCTCCGGGGAGCTGTTTTTT. V gene TRBV7-6 combines with J gene TRBJ2-2; 10 nucleotides match TRBD2. Germline loops: CDR1 SGHVS, CDR2 FNYEAQ. This CDR3 region has 15 residues. The V and J ends lost 2 bases and 6 bases, in that order; junction bases with no gene match: 3.

V usage is TRBV9 and J usage is TRBJ2-3; 11 nucleotides match TRBD2. The CDR3 is made up of 16 amino acids. Trimming removed 2 bases from V and 14 bases from J; junction bases left unmatched: 16. Germline V CDR1 and CDR2: SGDLS, YYNGEE. The CDR3 loop is CASSVDTSGSGRLGYF. The DNA of the CDR3 is TGTGCCAGCAGCGTCGATACTAGCGGGAGCGGTAGGTTGGGGTATTTT.

The chain couples TRBV19 to TRBJ2-2, with 7 bases lining up with TRBD1. This CDR3 comprises 13 residues. CDR1 LNHDA and CDR2 SQIVND come from the germline V gene (reference sequence). Unmatched junction bases numbered 2, after V lost 10 bases and J lost 0 bases. The CDR3 reads CAIQGANTGELFF. In DNA, the CDR3 is TGTGCCATCCAGGGGGCGAACACCGGGGAGCTGTTTTTT.

J is TRBJ2-1 and V is TRBV5-4; 9 bases line up with TRBD2. Looked up from germline, CDR1 is SGHNT and CDR2 is YYREEE (reference sequence). V lost 0 bases to trimming and J lost 1 base; unmatched junction nucleotides: 8. The CDR3 runs to 18 residues. The CDR3 protein is CASSLVGSGSRSYNEQFF. In DNA, the CDR3 is TGTGCCAGCAGCTTGGTTGGTAGCGGGAGTCGGTCCTACAATGAGCAGTTCTTC.

This clone appeared a single time. This chain uses TRBV10-3 with TRBJ2-6; 8 nucleotides match TRBD1. Looked up from germline, CDR1 is ENHRY and CDR2 is SYGVKD. V trimming: 6 bases; J trimming: 4 bases; junction bases outside the gene matches: 11. This CDR3 contains 17 residues. CDR3 sequence: CAISGTGSQAGANVLTF. The CDR3 coding sequence is TGTGCCATCAGCGGGACAGGCTCACAGGCCGGGGCCAACGTCCTGACTTTC.

This sequence joins TRBV6-1 and TRBJ1-5; a possible D gene is TRBD1 (6 bases). Trimming left V 4 bases short and J 6 bases short, with 16 bases between. CDR1 MNHNS and CDR2 SASEGT come from the germline V gene. This CDR3 has 15 residues. CDR3 in amino acids: CASSVMRAGAQPQHF. CDR3 nucleotide sequence: TGTGCCAGCAGTGTGATGAGGGCAGGGGCTCAGCCCCAGCATTTT.

The chain couples TRBV6-1 to TRBJ2-7; D gene ambiguous. V gave up 1 base and J gave up 3 bases, with 1 base separating them. CDR3 length equals 11 residues. The germline V gene has CDR1 MNHNS and CDR2 SASEGT. This CDR3 is CASSEGYEQYF. The CDR3 DNA sequence: TGTGCCAGCAGTGAAGGCTACGAGCAGTACTTC.

V gene TRBV7-3 combines with J gene TRBJ1-3; D might be TRBD1 (5 bases). V lost 5 bases to trimming and J lost 0 bases, with 14 bases between them. The germline gives CDR1 SGHTA, CDR2 FQGTGA. The CDR3 loop spans 16 amino acids. The CDR3 sequence is CASSRDGLFSGNTIYF. The CDR3 nucleotides read TGTGCCAGCAGCCGGGACGGACTATTCTCTGGAAACACCATATATTTT.

This sequence joins TRBV9 and TRBJ2-1; possible D gene TRBD1, 7 bases. The CDR3 sequence is 17 residues long. V was cut by 4 bases and J by 3 bases, with 20 bases left in between. Germline V lookup: CDR1 SGDLS, CDR2 YYNGEE. CDR3 sequence: CASSSRGKGASYNEQFF. For the CDR3, the DNA is TGTGCCAGCAGCTCCCGGGGGAAGGGGGCGAGCTACAATGAGCAGTTCTTC.

The chain combines TRBV6-5 with TRBJ2-3, with TRBD1 matching 7 bases. Germline V CDR1 and CDR2: MNHEY, SVGAGI. The CDR3 consists of 15 residues. Trimming removed 4 bases from V and 0 bases from J; junction bases left unmatched: 4. Written as DNA, the CDR3 is TGTGCCAGCAGTTCCCACAGGGGAAGCACAGATACGCAGTATTTT. This sequence encodes CASSSHRGSTDTQYF.